This passage covers 10 T cell receptor beta chains from one sample sequenced in a study of cytomegalovirus exposure and HLA in healthy donors. The study ran its PCR with 60 Vbeta and 13 Jbeta primers. Measured with immunoSEQ multiplex PCR; TCRdb has only the in-frame clones, and not every one. The sample lists some 190,000 clones; over 60% were seen once. Input material: PBMCs. The receptor set was obtained from a man aged 18 to 35 in good health and CMV-seronegative.

CDR3 sequence: CASSLYRVGPMGGYTF. As DNA, the CDR3 is TGTGCCAGCAGTTTATATCGAGTGGGCCCGATGGGTGGCTACACCTTC. The rearrangement uses TRBV28 and TRBJ1-2; D gene ambiguous. With 1 base removed from V and 7 bases from J, the gap between germline ends came to 19 bases. This CDR3 comprises 16 residues. Germline assignment: CDR1 MDHEN and CDR2 SYDVKM.

V is TRBV13 and J is TRBJ2-1, with TRBD2 identical over 13 bases. V shed 0 bases and J 2 bases; nucleotides not matched to a gene: 4. CDR3 length equals 18 residues. CDR1 and CDR2 from the germline V gene are PRHDT and FYEKMQ (reference sequence). CDR3 nucleotides: TGTGCCAGCAGCTTAGGGGGGACTAGCGGGACCGCCTACAATGAGCAGTTCTTC. It specifies CASSLGGTSGTAYNEQFF. The full variable domain, rest sourced from reference TRBV13 and TRBJ2-1, is AAGVIQSPRHLIKEKRETATLKCYPIPRHDTVYWYQQGPGQDPQFLISFYEKMQSDKGSIPDRFSAQQFSDYHSELNMSSLELGDSALYFCASSLGGTSGTAYNEQFFGPGTRLTVL.

The chain recombines TRBV9 with TRBJ2-2, with D tentatively TRBD1 (5 bases). The CDR3 has 16 residues. Trimming pared 0 bases from V and 2 bases from J, leaving 11 bases between. Germline V gene sequence: CDR1 SGDLS, CDR2 YYNGEE. CDR3 coding DNA: TGTGCCAGCAGCGTAGGGGGCAGGGTCAACACCGGGGAGCTGTTTTTT. It translates to CASSVGGRVNTGELFF.

The chain carries TRBV9 and TRBJ1-2; D possibly corresponds to TRBD1 (6 bases). CDR3 length equals 12 residues. CDR1 and CDR2 from the germline V gene are SGDLS and YYNGEE. V was pared by 6 bases and J by 5 bases, with 11 bases between. The CDR3 region has the DNA TGTGCCAGCAACGACAGGCGTTATGGCTACACCTTC. As protein: CASNDRRYGYTF.

This chain links TRBV30 with TRBJ2-1, with 7 nucleotides matching TRBD2. The CDR3 is made up of 13 amino acids. The V segment lost 3 bases and the J segment 8 bases; nucleotides outside the gene matches: 7. The V gene's germline CDR1 is GTSNPN and CDR2 SVGIG (reference sequence). The CDR3 spells CAWSGGSADEQFF. CDR3 nucleotides: TGTGCCTGGAGCGGCGGGAGCGCAGATGAGCAGTTCTTC.

This clone was seen more than once but under ten times. The chain links TRBV7-9 to TRBJ1-1; 7 bases agree with TRBD1. The CDR3 covers 16 residues. Germline lookup yields CDR1 SEHNR and CDR2 FQNEAQ (reference sequence). The trim removed 4 bases at V and 6 bases at J, leaving 14 bases unmatched. The CDR3 DNA sequence: TGTGCCAGCAGCTCCAACCGCGGACAGGCAGGGGCTGAAGCTTTCTTT. Residues: CASSSNRGQAGAEAFF.

The V gene is TRBV5-8, the J gene TRBJ2-5; TRBD2 matches 7 bases. Germline V gene lookup returns CDR1 SGHTS and CDR2 YDEGEE. The ends lost 5 bases at V and 1 base at J; junction bases unmatched: 14. The length of the CDR3 is 17 residues. The CDR3 DNA follows: TGTGCCAGCAGTCGACGGGGGGTGGGGGACCTCCAAGAGACCCAGTACTTC. It encodes CASSRRGVGDLQETQYF.

The rearrangement uses TRBV5-4 and TRBJ2-3; 10 bases map to TRBD2. The germline V gene encodes CDR1 SGHNT and CDR2 YYREEE (reference sequence). J gave up 3 bases and V 4 bases, and 8 bases lay outside the gene matches. This CDR3 has 16 residues. The CDR3 DNA sequence: TGTGCCAGCAGCCAGGCTGCTAGCGGGAGAACAGATACGCAGTATTTT. It yields the protein CASSQAASGRTDTQYF.

This rearrangement joins TRBV4-1 to TRBJ2-5, with TRBD2 identical over 7 bases. The DNA matches TRBJ2-7 better at its end, which makes the J call doubtful. CDR3 length: 14 residues. CDR1 and CDR2 from the germline V gene are MGHRA and YSYEKL. The CDR3 nucleotides are TGCGCCAGCAGCGCGGGGGACCGATCCTACGAGCAGTACTTC. Translation: CASSAGDRSYEQYF.

The CDR3 spells CASSLTTSGGTDTQYF. The CDR3 DNA is TGTGCCAGCAGCTTAACGACTAGCGGGGGCACAGATACGCAGTATTTT. The chain carries TRBV11-3 and TRBJ2-3; 11 bases are shared with TRBD2. This CDR3 region has 16 residues. The germline CDR1 and CDR2 sequences are SGHNT and YENEEA. V lost 2 bases, J lost 1 base, and 2 bases stayed unmatched.